This T cell receptor (beta chain) was identified during a study of blood T cell repertoires in COVID-19. Study as a whole: In each case, the material was cDNA or gDNA derived from T cells, B-cell-depleted T cells, or PBMCs.

The repertoire was sequenced with immunoSEQ multiplex PCR; TCRdb's copy has only in-frame clones and lacks some. The profile covers approximately 150,000 clones, with roughly 78% appearing a single time and roughly 19% taken by the ten largest. The CDR3 has 15 amino acids. The germline V gene encodes CDR1 MNHEY and CDR2 SVGAGI. V gave up 0 bases and J gave up 2 bases, with 11 bases separating them. Sequenced input: PBMCs or T cells enriched from blood (not recorded which). The chain combines TRBV6-5 with TRBJ2-7, with D possibly TRBD1 on 5 matching bases. This receptor was obtained from a woman in her 70s in a cohort exposed to, infected with or recovered from COVID-19 (not recorded which). The CDR3 sequence: CASSYSAGPAYEQYF. The CDR3 bases are TGTGCCAGCAGTTACTCGGCAGGGCCAGCCTACGAGCAGTACTTC.